Shown below are 5 T cell receptor beta chains from a single sample sequenced in a study of PD-1 blockade in classical Hodgkin lymphoma. Time point: cycle 4 day 1 (C4D1), after five to seven weeks of nivolumab. Each and every patient relapsed after autologous stem cell transplantation, and patients got differing brentuximab vedotin exposure. Only in-frame clones appear in the TCRdb table, and some are missing; sequencing was by immunoSEQ multiplex PCR. The table records around 60,000 clones, roughly nine tenths of them present only once. This material consisted of peripheral blood mononuclear cells (PBMCs), taken before the fourth cycle of nivolumab. The receptors shown here come from a human donor with classical Hodgkin lymphoma.

V is TRBV5-4 and J is TRBJ2-5; TRBD1 matches 7 bases. The assigned J gene may be wrong: the sequence end matches TRBJ2-7 better. The CDR3 is 15 residues long. Germline V gene sequence: CDR1 SGHNT, CDR2 YYREEE (reference sequence). CDR3 bases: TGTGCCAGCAGCTCGCCGGGACAGCTATCCTACGAGCAGTACTTC. This translates into CASSSPGQLSYEQYF.

The chain combines TRBV30 with TRBJ1-6; 7 nucleotides match TRBD1. J was trimmed by 0 bases and V by 4 bases; bases with no gene match: 0. The CDR3 length is 14 residues. Germline loops: CDR1 GTSNPN, CDR2 SVGIG (reference sequence). The CDR3 region is CAWTGGSYNSPLHF. The CDR3 nucleotides are TGTGCCTGGACAGGGGGCTCCTATAATTCACCCCTCCACTTT.

This clone was counted only a few times. V is TRBV30 and J is TRBJ1-6; 7 bases match TRBD1. J gave up 7 bases and V 2 bases, and 8 bases lay outside the gene matches. Germline V CDR1 and CDR2: GTSNPN, SVGIG (reference sequence). The CDR3 totals 15 residues. CDR3 in amino acids: CAWSRTGTANSPLHF. The CDR3 coding sequence is TGTGCCTGGAGTCGGACCGGGACAGCGAATTCACCCCTCCACTTT.

The chain has TRBV5-4 and TRBJ2-4; TRBD2 is a possible D gene (5 bases). V lost 1 base to trimming and J lost 4 bases, with 9 bases between them. Germline V gene sequence: CDR1 SGHNT, CDR2 YYREEE (reference sequence). This CDR3 has 14 amino acids. This CDR3 is CASSLFERKNIQYF. CDR3 DNA: TGTGCCAGCAGCTTGTTCGAGCGGAAAAACATTCAGTACTTC.

The chain links TRBV5-1 to TRBJ1-3; 10 bases agree with TRBD1. The J segment lost 2 bases and the V segment lost 3 bases, leaving 5 bases of the junction unmatched. Germline V gene sequence: CDR1 SGHRS, CDR2 YFSETQ. The CDR3 is 16 residues long. CDR3 sequence (DNA): TGCGCCAGCAGCTGGGACGACAGGGGGCCTGGAAACACCATATATTTT. Its translation: CASSWDDRGPGNTIYF.